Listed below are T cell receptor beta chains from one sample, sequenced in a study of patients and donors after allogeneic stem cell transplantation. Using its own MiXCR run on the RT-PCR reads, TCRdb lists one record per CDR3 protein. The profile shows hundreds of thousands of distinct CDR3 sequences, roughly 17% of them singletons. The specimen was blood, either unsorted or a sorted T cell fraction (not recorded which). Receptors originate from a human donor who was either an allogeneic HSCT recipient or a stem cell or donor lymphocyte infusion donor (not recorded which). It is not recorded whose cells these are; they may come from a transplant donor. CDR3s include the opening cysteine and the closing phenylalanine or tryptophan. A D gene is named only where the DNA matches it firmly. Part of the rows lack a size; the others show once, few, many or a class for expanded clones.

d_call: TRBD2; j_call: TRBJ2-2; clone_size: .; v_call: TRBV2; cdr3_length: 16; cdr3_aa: CASRPLAGGRTGELFF; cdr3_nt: TGTGCCAGCAGGCCCCTAGCGGGGGGTCGGACCGGGGAGCTGTTTTTT
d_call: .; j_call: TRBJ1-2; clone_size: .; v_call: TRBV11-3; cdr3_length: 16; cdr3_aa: CASSQAGAGEDYGYTF; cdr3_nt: TGTGCCAGCAGCCAGGCCGGGGCAGGGGAAGACTATGGCTACACCTTC
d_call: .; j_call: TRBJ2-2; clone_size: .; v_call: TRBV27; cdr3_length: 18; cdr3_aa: CASSYRRTGASNTGELFF; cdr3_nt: TGTGCCAGCAGTTACCGTAGAACGGGGGCCTCCAACACCGGGGAGCTGTTTTTT
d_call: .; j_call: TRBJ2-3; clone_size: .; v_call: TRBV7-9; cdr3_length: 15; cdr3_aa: CASSLGLRNTDTQYF; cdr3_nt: TGTGCCAGCAGCTTAGGCTTGAGGAATACAGATACGCAGTATTTT
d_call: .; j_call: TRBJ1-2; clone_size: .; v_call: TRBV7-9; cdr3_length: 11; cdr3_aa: CASSNPYGYTF; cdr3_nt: TGTGCCAGCAGTAACCCTTATGGCTACACCTTC
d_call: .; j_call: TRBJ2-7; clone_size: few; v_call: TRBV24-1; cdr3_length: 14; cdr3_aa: CATSDFIQDYEQYF; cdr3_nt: TGTGCCACCAGTGATTTCATACAGGACTACGAGCAGTACTTC
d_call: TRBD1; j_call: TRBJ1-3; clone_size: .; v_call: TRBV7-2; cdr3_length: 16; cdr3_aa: CASSEIGTGVGNTIYF; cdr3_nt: TGTGCCAGCAGCGAGATAGGGACAGGGGTCGGAAACACCATATATTTT
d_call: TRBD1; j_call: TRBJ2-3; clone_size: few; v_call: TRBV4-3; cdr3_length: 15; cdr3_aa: CASSQVGQGADTQYF; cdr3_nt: TGCGCCAGCAGCCAAGTGGGACAGGGGGCAGATACGCAGTATTTT
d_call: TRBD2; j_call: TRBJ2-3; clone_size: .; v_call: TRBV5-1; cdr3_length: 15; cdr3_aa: CASSRWELAGDTQYF; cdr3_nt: TGCGCCAGCAGCCGCTGGGAACTAGCGGGAGATACGCAGTATTTT
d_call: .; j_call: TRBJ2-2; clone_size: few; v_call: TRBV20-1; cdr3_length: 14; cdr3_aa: CSARGSSNTGELFF; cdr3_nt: TGCAGTGCTAGGGGGAGTTCGAACACCGGGGAGCTGTTTTTT
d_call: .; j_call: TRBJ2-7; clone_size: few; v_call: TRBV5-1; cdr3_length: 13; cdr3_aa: CASTPLWGYEQYF; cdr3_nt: TGCGCCAGCACGCCCCTCTGGGGCTACGAGCAGTACTTC
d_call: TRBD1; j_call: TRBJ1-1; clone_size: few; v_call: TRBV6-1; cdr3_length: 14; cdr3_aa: CASSRRDSNTEAFF; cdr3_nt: TGTGCCAGCAGCCGACGGGACAGTAACACTGAAGCTTTCTTT
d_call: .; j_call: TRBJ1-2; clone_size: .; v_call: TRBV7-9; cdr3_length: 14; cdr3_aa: CASSGPGLGYGYTF; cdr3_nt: TGTGCCAGCAGCGGCCCAGGGTTGGGCTATGGCTACACCTTC
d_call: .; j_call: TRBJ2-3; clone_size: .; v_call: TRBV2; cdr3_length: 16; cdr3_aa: CASSEGRASSTDTQYF; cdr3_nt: TGTGCCAGCAGTGAAGGGCGGGCCTCTAGCACAGATACGCAGTATTTT
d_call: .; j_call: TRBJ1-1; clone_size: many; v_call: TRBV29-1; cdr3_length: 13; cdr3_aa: CSVDLGVWTEAFF; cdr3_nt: TGCAGCGTTGACTTGGGGGTTTGGACTGAAGCTTTCTTT
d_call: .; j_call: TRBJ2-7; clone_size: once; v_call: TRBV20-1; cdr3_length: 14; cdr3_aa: CSASPTPPAYEQYF; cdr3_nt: TGCAGTGCTAGCCCGACCCCCCCGGCCTACGAGCAGTACTTC
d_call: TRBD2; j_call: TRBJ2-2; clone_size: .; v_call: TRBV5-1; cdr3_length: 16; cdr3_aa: CAKDLAGVPNTGELFF; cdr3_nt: TGCGCCAAAGATCTAGCGGGAGTTCCGAACACCGGGGAGCTGTTTTTT
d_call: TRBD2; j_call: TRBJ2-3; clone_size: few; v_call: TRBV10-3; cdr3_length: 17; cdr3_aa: CAISGTSGGSGTDTQYF; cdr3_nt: TGTGCCATCAGTGGGACTAGCGGGGGATCCGGCACAGATACGCAGTATTTT
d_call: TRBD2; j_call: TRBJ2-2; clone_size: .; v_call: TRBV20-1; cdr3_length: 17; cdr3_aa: CSAPLGLAGGGTGELFF; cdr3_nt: TGCAGTGCTCCTTTGGGACTAGCGGGAGGGGGCACCGGGGAGCTGTTTTTT
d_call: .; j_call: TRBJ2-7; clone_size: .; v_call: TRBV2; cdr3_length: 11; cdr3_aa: CASRPFGEQYF; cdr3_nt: TGTGCCAGCAGGCCCTTTGGGGAGCAGTACTTC
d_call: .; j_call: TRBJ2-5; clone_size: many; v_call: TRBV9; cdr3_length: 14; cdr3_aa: CASSVGNQWETQYF; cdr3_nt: TGTGCCAGCAGCGTAGGAAACCAATGGGAGACCCAGTACTTC
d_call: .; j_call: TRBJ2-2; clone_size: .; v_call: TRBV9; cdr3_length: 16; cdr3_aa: CASSVVGLPTTGELFF; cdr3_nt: TGTGCCAGCAGCGTAGTGGGGCTCCCTACCACCGGGGAGCTGTTTTTT
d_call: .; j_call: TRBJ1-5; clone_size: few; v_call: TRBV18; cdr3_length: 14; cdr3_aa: CASSPFRGYQPQHF; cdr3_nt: TGTGCCAGCTCACCATTCAGGGGCTATCAGCCCCAGCATTTT
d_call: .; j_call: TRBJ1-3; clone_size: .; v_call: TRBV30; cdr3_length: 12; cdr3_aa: CAWRTFGNTIYF; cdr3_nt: TGTGCCTGGAGGACCTTTGGAAACACCATATATTTT
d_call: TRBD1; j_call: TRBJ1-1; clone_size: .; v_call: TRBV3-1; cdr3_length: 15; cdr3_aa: CASSEQGQRNTEAFF; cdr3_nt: TGTGCCAGCAGCGAGCAGGGACAGAGAAACACTGAAGCTTTCTTT
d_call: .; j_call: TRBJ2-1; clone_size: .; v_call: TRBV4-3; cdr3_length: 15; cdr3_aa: CASSQEEGARIEQFF; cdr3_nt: TGCGCCAGCAGCCAAGAGGAAGGGGCGCGCATCGAGCAGTTCTTC
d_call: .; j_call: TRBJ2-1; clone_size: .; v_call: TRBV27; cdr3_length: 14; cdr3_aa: CASGVSGPYNEQFF; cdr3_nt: TGTGCCAGCGGCGTAAGCGGGCCCTACAATGAGCAGTTCTTC
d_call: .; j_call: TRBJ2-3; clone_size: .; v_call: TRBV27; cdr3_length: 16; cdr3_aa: CASSQRVARSTDTQYF; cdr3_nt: TGTGCCAGCAGCCAGAGGGTGGCCAGGAGCACAGATACGCAGTATTTT
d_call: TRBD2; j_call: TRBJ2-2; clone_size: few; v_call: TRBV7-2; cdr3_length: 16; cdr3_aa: CASSLGLAEITGELFF; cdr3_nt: TGTGCCAGCAGCTTAGGCCTAGCGGAGATCACCGGGGAGCTGTTTTTT
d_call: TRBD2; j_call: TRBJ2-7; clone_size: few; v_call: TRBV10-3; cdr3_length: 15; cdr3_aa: CAISESGGHRYEQYF; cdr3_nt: TGTGCCATCAGTGAGTCGGGAGGGCATAGGTACGAGCAGTACTTC
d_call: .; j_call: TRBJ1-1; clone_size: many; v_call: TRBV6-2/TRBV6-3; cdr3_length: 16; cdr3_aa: CASSFLWHGLVPEAFF; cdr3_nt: TGTGCCAGCAGTTTCCTATGGCATGGCCTCGTTCCTGAAGCTTTCTTT
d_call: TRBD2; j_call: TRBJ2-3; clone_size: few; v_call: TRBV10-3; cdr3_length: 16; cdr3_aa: CAISDLAGSVTDTQYF; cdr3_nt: TGTGCCATCAGTGACTTAGCGGGGTCGGTGACAGATACGCAGTATTTT
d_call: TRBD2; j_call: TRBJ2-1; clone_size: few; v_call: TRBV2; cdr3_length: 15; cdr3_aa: CASSGFSSGGSEQFF; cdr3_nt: TGTGCCAGCAGTGGGTTCTCTAGCGGGGGGAGTGAGCAGTTCTTC
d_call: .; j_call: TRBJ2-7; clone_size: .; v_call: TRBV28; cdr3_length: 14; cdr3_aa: CASSKPISGGEQYF; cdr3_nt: TGTGCCAGCTCAAAACCTATATCAGGCGGCGAGCAGTACTTC
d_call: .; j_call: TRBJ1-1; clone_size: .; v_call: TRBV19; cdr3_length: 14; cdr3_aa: CASSMGPGGTEAFF; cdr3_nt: TGTGCCAGTAGTATGGGACCGGGGGGCACTGAAGCTTTCTTT
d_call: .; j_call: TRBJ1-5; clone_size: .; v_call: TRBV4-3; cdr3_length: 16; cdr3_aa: CASSQVFQDHNQPQHF; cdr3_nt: TGCGCCAGCAGCCAAGTTTTCCAGGACCACAATCAGCCCCAGCATTTT
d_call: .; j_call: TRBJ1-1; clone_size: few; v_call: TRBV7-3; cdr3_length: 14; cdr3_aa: CASSPGRGGTEAFF; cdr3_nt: TGTGCCAGCAGCCCTGGACGGGGGGGGACTGAAGCTTTCTTT
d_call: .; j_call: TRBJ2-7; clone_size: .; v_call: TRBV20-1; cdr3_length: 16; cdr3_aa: CSARDPGRGESYEQYF; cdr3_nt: TGCAGTGCTAGAGATCCGGGAAGGGGGGAATCCTACGAGCAGTACTTC
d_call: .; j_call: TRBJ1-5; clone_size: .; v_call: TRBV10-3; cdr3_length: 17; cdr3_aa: CATDPTPMGLPNQPQHF; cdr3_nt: TGTGCCACCGACCCGACCCCTATGGGCCTACCCAATCAGCCCCAGCATTTT
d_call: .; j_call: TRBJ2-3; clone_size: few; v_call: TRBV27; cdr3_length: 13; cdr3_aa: CASSFFSGDTQYF; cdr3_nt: TGTGCCAGCAGTTTTTTTAGTGGAGATACGCAGTATTTT
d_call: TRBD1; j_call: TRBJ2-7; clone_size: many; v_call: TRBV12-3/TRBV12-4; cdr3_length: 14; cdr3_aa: CASSKQGAYYEQYF; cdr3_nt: TGTGCCAGCAGTAAACAGGGGGCCTACTACGAGCAGTACTTC
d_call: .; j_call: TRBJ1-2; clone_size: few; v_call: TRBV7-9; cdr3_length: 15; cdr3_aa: CASTKNTATNYGYTF; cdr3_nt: TGTGCCAGCACCAAAAACACGGCAACTAACTATGGCTACACCTTC
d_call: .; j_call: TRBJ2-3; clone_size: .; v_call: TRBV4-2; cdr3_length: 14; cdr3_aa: CASSTGRLPDTQYF; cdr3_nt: TGTGCCAGCAGCACAGGGAGGTTGCCAGATACGCAGTATTTT
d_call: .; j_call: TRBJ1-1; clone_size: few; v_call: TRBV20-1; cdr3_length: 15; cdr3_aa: CSAPNAGGKVAEAFF; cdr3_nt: TGCAGTGCCCCAAACGCGGGAGGGAAGGTCGCTGAAGCTTTCTTT
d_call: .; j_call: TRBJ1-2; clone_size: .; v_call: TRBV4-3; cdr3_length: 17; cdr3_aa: CASSQSLGGIFRDGYTF; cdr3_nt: TGCGCCAGCAGCCAATCCCTCGGGGGGATTTTTCGGGATGGCTACACCTTC
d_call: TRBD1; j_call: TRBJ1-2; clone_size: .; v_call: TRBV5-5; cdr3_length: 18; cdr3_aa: CASSRRNTDRSLNYGYTF; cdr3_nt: TGTGCCAGCAGCCGACGGAATACGGACAGGAGCCTTAACTATGGCTACACCTTC
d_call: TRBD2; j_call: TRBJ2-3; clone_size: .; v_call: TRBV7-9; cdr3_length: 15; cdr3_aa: CASSGGLAGADTQYF; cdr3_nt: TGTGCCAGCAGCGGGGGACTAGCGGGGGCGGATACGCAGTATTTT